This TCR beta chain was documented in a study of cytomegalovirus exposure and HLA in healthy donors. The PCR contained 60 Vbeta and 13 Jbeta primers. Under the authors' procedure: As a later analysis found, there were 80 million or so unique TCR beta chains, of which roughly 11 million were shared. The table came from immunoSEQ multiplex PCR; TCRdb's copy has only in-frame clones and leaves some out. From that table come the V and J calls and clone size; the DNA was used to work out D and trimming. The table lists roughly 140,000 clones, 60% to 80% of them singletons. The TCR originated in a male donor in good health and CMV-seronegative. Sequencing was carried out using PBMCs.

The CDR3: CASRVDRVGYGYTF. As DNA, the CDR3 is TGTGCCAGCAGAGTGGACAGGGTTGGATATGGCTACACCTTC. The V and J genes are TRBV21-1 and TRBJ1-2; the table's TRBD1 call for D was not verified on the DNA. TRBV21-1 is shown as a pseudogene. The CDR3 spans 14 residues.